This is a list of T cell receptor beta chains from one sample in a study of identical twins. TCRdb re-analysed the 5' RACE reads in MiXCR, keeping a single row per CDR3 protein. Of 1.5 million or so distinct CDR3 sequences in the sample, 25% to 35% were seen once. The sample was cord blood. Every receptor here comes from a newborn girl in good health. Each CDR3 is given with its conserved first and last residue. The D gene is left open where the match is weak. A row's size may be missing; if present it is once, few, many or a size class.

cdr3_nt: TGTGCCAGCACACCGACCGCGAGGAGCTATGGCTACACCTTC
cdr3_aa: CASTPTARSYGYTF
v_call: TRBV6-4
d_call: .
clone_size: .
j_call: TRBJ1-2

cdr3_nt: TGTGCCCATTTACGACAGGGGAGGACTGAAGCTTTCTTT
cdr3_aa: CAHLRQGRTEAFF
v_call: TRBV2
d_call: TRBD1
clone_size: .
j_call: TRBJ1-1

cdr3_nt: TGTGCCAGCAGCTTGGCGGGGAGGAGTGATGAAAAACTGTTTTTT
cdr3_aa: CASSLAGRSDEKLFF
v_call: TRBV5-6
d_call: .
clone_size: .
j_call: TRBJ1-4

cdr3_nt: TGTGCCAGCAGCCCTCACAGGACCGGACGGAACACTGAAGCTTTCTTT
cdr3_aa: CASSPHRTGRNTEAFF
v_call: TRBV14
d_call: .
clone_size: .
j_call: TRBJ1-1

cdr3_nt: TGTGCCAGCAGTAGAACGAGACTAGCGGGGGAGTTCTACGAGCAGTACTTC
cdr3_aa: CASSRTRLAGEFYEQYF
v_call: TRBV6-1
d_call: TRBD2
clone_size: .
j_call: TRBJ2-7

cdr3_nt: TGTGCCAGCAGCGTAGTGGATAGCAATCAGCCCCAGCATTTT
cdr3_aa: CASSVVDSNQPQHF
v_call: TRBV9
d_call: .
clone_size: .
j_call: TRBJ1-5

cdr3_nt: TGCGCCAGCAGACCGAACCTTGGCCCGAACACTGAAGCTTTCTTT
cdr3_aa: CASRPNLGPNTEAFF
v_call: TRBV10-1
d_call: .
clone_size: .
j_call: TRBJ1-1

cdr3_nt: TGTGCTAGTGGTCGCTATCTAGCGGGAATCTCCTACGAGCAGTACTTC
cdr3_aa: CASGRYLAGISYEQYF
v_call: TRBV12-5
d_call: TRBD2
clone_size: .
j_call: TRBJ2-7

cdr3_nt: TGTGCCAGCAGCTGGGGCGTCGAAAACATTCAGTACTTC
cdr3_aa: CASSWGVENIQYF
v_call: TRBV5-4
d_call: .
clone_size: .
j_call: TRBJ2-4

cdr3_nt: TGTGCCAGCAGTGATGGGGGCTTGAAGTATGGCTACACCTTC
cdr3_aa: CASSDGGLKYGYTF
v_call: TRBV2
d_call: .
clone_size: .
j_call: TRBJ1-2

cdr3_nt: TGTGCCAGTAGTTCCATTAGGCGGGGGGGCCCCCACAATGAGCAGTTCTTC
cdr3_aa: CASSSIRRGGPHNEQFF
v_call: TRBV19
d_call: TRBD2
clone_size: .
j_call: TRBJ2-1

cdr3_nt: TGTGCCATCAGACCGGACAGGGGACACACCGGGGAGCTGTTTTTT
cdr3_aa: CAIRPDRGHTGELFF
v_call: TRBV10-3
d_call: TRBD1
clone_size: once
j_call: TRBJ2-2

cdr3_nt: TGTGCCATCAGTGAGCGGGGACTAGCAGCCTACGAGCAGTACTTC
cdr3_aa: CAISERGLAAYEQYF
v_call: TRBV10-3
d_call: TRBD2
clone_size: few
j_call: TRBJ2-7

cdr3_nt: TGCGCCAGCAGCCAAGAGAACCTAGCGAAGGCCAATGAGCAGTTCTTC
cdr3_aa: CASSQENLAKANEQFF
v_call: TRBV4-1
d_call: .
clone_size: .
j_call: TRBJ2-1

cdr3_nt: TGCGCCAGCAGCTTGGAACTAGCGGTTACAGATACGCAGTATTTT
cdr3_aa: CASSLELAVTDTQYF
v_call: TRBV5-1
d_call: TRBD2
clone_size: few
j_call: TRBJ2-3

cdr3_nt: TGTGCCAGCAGCAGGACTAGCGGGAGTATGGAGCAGTACTTC
cdr3_aa: CASSRTSGSMEQYF
v_call: TRBV12-3/TRBV12-4
d_call: TRBD2
clone_size: many
j_call: TRBJ2-7

cdr3_nt: TGTGCCAGCAGCTTAGGTCGCGGGGGGCTCGGCTATGGCTACACCTTC
cdr3_aa: CASSLGRGGLGYGYTF
v_call: TRBV7-8
d_call: .
clone_size: few
j_call: TRBJ1-2

cdr3_nt: TGCGCCAGCAGTGCTTTAAAGGGGGGCACTGAAGCTTTCTTT
cdr3_aa: CASSALKGGTEAFF
v_call: TRBV10-1
d_call: .
clone_size: few
j_call: TRBJ1-1

cdr3_nt: TGTGCCAGCAGCCAAGATTTCGAGTCTAGCGGGACCCTCTCCTACGAGCAGTACTTC
cdr3_aa: CASSQDFESSGTLSYEQYF
v_call: TRBV3-1
d_call: TRBD2
clone_size: .
j_call: TRBJ2-7

cdr3_nt: TGCAGCGCTATTTCGGGGGCCGGTCAGCCCCAGCATTTT
cdr3_aa: CSAISGAGQPQHF
v_call: TRBV29-1
d_call: .
clone_size: .
j_call: TRBJ1-5

cdr3_nt: TGTGCCATCAGTGACCGAAGAGGGGCCGCTTTCTTT
cdr3_aa: CAISDRRGAAFF
v_call: TRBV10-3
d_call: .
clone_size: few
j_call: TRBJ1-1

cdr3_nt: TGCGCCAGCAGCCAAGATAACATGGGATGGGGTGAGCAGTTCTTC
cdr3_aa: CASSQDNMGWGEQFF
v_call: TRBV4-1
d_call: .
clone_size: .
j_call: TRBJ2-1

cdr3_nt: TGCGCCAGCAGCTTTAAGACAGGAAACGGCTACACCTTC
cdr3_aa: CASSFKTGNGYTF
v_call: TRBV5-1
d_call: .
clone_size: .
j_call: TRBJ1-2

cdr3_nt: TGTGCCAGCAGTCTGACTAGCGGGGGCCTTAGCACAGATACGCAGTATTTT
cdr3_aa: CASSLTSGGLSTDTQYF
v_call: TRBV2
d_call: TRBD2
clone_size: many
j_call: TRBJ2-3

cdr3_nt: TGTGCCAGCAGTGAAGTCGGGGGGCAGGACTATGGCTACACCTTC
cdr3_aa: CASSEVGGQDYGYTF
v_call: TRBV6-1
d_call: .
clone_size: .
j_call: TRBJ1-2

cdr3_nt: TGTGCTAGTGGTTTGGTATTAGGGAAGGGGACTAGCTTTGTCGATGAGCAGTTCTTC
cdr3_aa: CASGLVLGKGTSFVDEQFF
v_call: TRBV12-5
d_call: TRBD2
clone_size: few
j_call: TRBJ2-1

cdr3_nt: TGTGCCAGCAGCTTAGTGGATAATCAGCCCCAGCATTTT
cdr3_aa: CASSLVDNQPQHF
v_call: TRBV11-2
d_call: .
clone_size: few
j_call: TRBJ1-5

cdr3_nt: TGTGCCGGCAGAAATGAGGGACAGGGATATAATTCACCCCTCCACTTT
cdr3_aa: CAGRNEGQGYNSPLHF
v_call: TRBV7-9
d_call: TRBD1
clone_size: .
j_call: TRBJ1-6

cdr3_nt: TGCAGTGTCGGAACAGGGGGGACCCAGTACTTC
cdr3_aa: CSVGTGGTQYF
v_call: TRBV20-1
d_call: TRBD1
clone_size: .
j_call: TRBJ2-5

cdr3_nt: TGTGCCAGCAGCCAAGCGGGGGCCTCGGTCAATGAGCAGTTCTTC
cdr3_aa: CASSQAGASVNEQFF
v_call: TRBV3-1
d_call: .
clone_size: many
j_call: TRBJ2-1

cdr3_nt: TGCGCCAGCAGCCAACTGGGGGGCGCGGTTGGCTACACCTTC
cdr3_aa: CASSQLGGAVGYTF
v_call: TRBV4-1
d_call: .
clone_size: few
j_call: TRBJ1-2

cdr3_nt: TGTGCCAGCAGCGCTGGAGGGCTCGCCAAAAACATTCAGTACTTC
cdr3_aa: CASSAGGLAKNIQYF
v_call: TRBV5-4
d_call: .
clone_size: .
j_call: TRBJ2-4

cdr3_nt: TGCAGCGTTGGTCGACAGGAGTACACTGAAGCTTTCTTT
cdr3_aa: CSVGRQEYTEAFF
v_call: TRBV29-1
d_call: .
clone_size: few
j_call: TRBJ1-1

cdr3_nt: TGTGCCAGCAGTTTCACTGAGCAGTTCTTC
cdr3_aa: CASSFTEQFF
v_call: TRBV12-3/TRBV12-4
d_call: .
clone_size: many
j_call: TRBJ2-1

cdr3_nt: TGTGCCATCAGGGACGACTCCTACGAGCAGTACTTC
cdr3_aa: CAIRDDSYEQYF
v_call: TRBV10-3
d_call: .
clone_size: .
j_call: TRBJ2-7

cdr3_nt: TGTGCCAGCAACGGACAGGTGTACGGGGCCAAAAACATTCAGTACTTC
cdr3_aa: CASNGQVYGAKNIQYF
v_call: TRBV28
d_call: TRBD1
clone_size: many
j_call: TRBJ2-4

cdr3_nt: TGTGCCAGCAGCCAAGGACAGAGCAAAAACATTCAGTACTTC
cdr3_aa: CASSQGQSKNIQYF
v_call: TRBV3-1
d_call: .
clone_size: few
j_call: TRBJ2-4

cdr3_nt: TGTGCCAGCAGTTTACAGGGATTAGCGGCTCACTCCTACAGTGAGCAGTTCTTC
cdr3_aa: CASSLQGLAAHSYSEQFF
v_call: TRBV27
d_call: .
clone_size: once
j_call: TRBJ2-1

cdr3_nt: TGTGCCAGCAGCCCACCTACTAGCGGGGGGCCCACAGATACGCAGTATTTT
cdr3_aa: CASSPPTSGGPTDTQYF
v_call: TRBV13
d_call: TRBD2
clone_size: .
j_call: TRBJ2-3

cdr3_nt: TGTGCCAGCAGCAAAGGTTTGGAGGGAAACACCATATATTTT
cdr3_aa: CASSKGLEGNTIYF
v_call: TRBV21-1
d_call: .
clone_size: .
j_call: TRBJ1-3

cdr3_nt: TGTGCCGGCACCCAACTAGGGCGCAATGAGCAGTTCTTC
cdr3_aa: CAGTQLGRNEQFF
v_call: TRBV6-5
d_call: .
clone_size: once
j_call: TRBJ2-1